The present T cell receptor beta chain was sequenced within a study of persistence of HIV-infected CD4 T cells. Points on this clone: Its antigen is undetermined.

Nonspecific anti-CD3/anti-CD28 bead stimulation represents the broad CD4+ T cell repertoire. CD4+ T cells upregulating both CD40 ligand and CD69 were sorted as responding cells. Stimulated PBMCs had first been depleted of CD8+ T cells. Sequencing used immunoSEQ version 4 in survey mode. Template was genomic DNA at about 10 ng/uL, with up to about 1 ug used per sample. Using immunoSEQ multiplex PCR, the repertoire was profiled, and TCRdb retains in-frame clones only, with some absent. Here the sample spans about 45,000 clones, more than 80% being singletons. This receptor was identified in an adult woman with HIV who was CMV-seropositive. Specimen: CD4+ T cells sorted from PBMCs after roughly 20-hour stimulation, collected from a patient who received antiretroviral therapy.

The CDR3 reads CASSPNRVGVYNEQFF. In DNA form, the CDR3 reads TGTGCCAGCAGCCCCAACCGAGTGGGAGTCTACAATGAGCAGTTCTTC. The chain links TRBV11-3 to TRBJ2-1; tentative D call: TRBD2 (5 bases). Trimming removed 5 bases from V and 3 bases from J, with 17 bases in between. The germline V gene encodes CDR1 SGHNT and CDR2 YENEEA. The CDR3 extends over 16 amino acids.